These 28 T cell receptor beta chains were all obtained from the same sample, sequenced in a study of somatic mutations in cytotoxic T cells in rheumatoid arthritis. TCRdb's copy holds only in-frame clones and misses some; the assay was immunoSEQ multiplex PCR. This table holds 12,000 or so clones, about 80% found once. Material: CD8+ T cells sorted from blood. The source of these receptors is a man over 45 in good health.

The chain combines TRBV9 with TRBJ2-3; 7 bases line up with TRBD2. The trim removed 7 bases at V and 0 bases at J, leaving 8 bases unmatched. The CDR3 is 15 residues long. CDR1 and CDR2 (germline): SGDLS, YYNGEE. For the CDR3, the DNA is TGTGCCAGCGCAGCCTCTAGCGGTAGCACAGATACGCAGTATTTT. It codes for CASAASSGSTDTQYF.

The V call is TRBV10-3, the J call TRBJ1-5; no reliable D call. The V and J ends lost 5 bases and 8 bases respectively, with 16 bases between them. Per germline, CDR1 ENHRY and CDR2 SYGVKD. This CDR3 is 14 amino acids long. The CDR3 DNA is TGTGCCATCAGTCCCGGGGAGGCCCCAGAGCCCCAGCATTTT. Its protein is CAISPGEAPEPQHF.

This chain uses TRBV19 with TRBJ2-1; tentatively, D is TRBD1 or TRBD2 (5 bases each). V was pared by 5 bases and J by 7 bases, with 18 bases between. The CDR3 is 15 amino acids. Per the germline V gene, CDR1 is LNHDA and CDR2 is SQIVND (reference sequence). Here the CDR3 DNA reads TGTGCCAGTAGTTCCGGGACGCCGGTGGCGAATGAGCAGTTCTTC. Protein: CASSSGTPVANEQFF.

This clone was seen just once. The CDR3 region has the DNA TGTGCCAGCAGTCAGGGTGGGGACACCATATATTTT. This gives the protein CASSQGGDTIYF. This sequence joins TRBV6-6 and TRBJ1-3; perhaps TRBD1 as D (5 bases). V was trimmed by 5 bases and J by 8 bases, leaving 10 bases between them. The CDR3 totals 12 residues. The germline gives CDR1 MNHNY, CDR2 SVGAGI (reference sequence).

This chain uses TRBV6-1 with TRBJ2-1, with D possibly being TRBD2 (5 bases). Germline V gene lookup returns CDR1 MNHNS and CDR2 SASEGT. With 5 bases removed from V and 0 bases from J, the gap between germline ends came to 8 bases. The CDR3 contains 14 residues. This chain's CDR3 is CASSNSGSYNEQFF. The DNA for the CDR3 is TGTGCCAGCAGTAACAGCGGCTCCTACAATGAGCAGTTCTTC.

The rearrangement links TRBV6-1 to TRBJ2-5, with D possibly being TRBD2 (8 bases). CDR1 and CDR2 (germline): MNHNS, SASEGT. The CDR3 is made up of 15 amino acids. V was pared by 2 bases and J by 3 bases, with 13 bases between. DNA for the CDR3: TGTGCCAGCAGTGAATTAGCGGGGACAGAAGAGACCCAGTACTTC. This sequence encodes CASSELAGTEETQYF.

The CDR3 region has the DNA TGCGCCAGCAGCCAAGGAGCGGGAGGGTACGAGCAGTACTTC. Amino acid sequence: CASSQGAGGYEQYF. The chain has TRBV4-3 and TRBJ2-7; 10 bases are a match to TRBD2. Germline V CDR1 and CDR2: LGHNA, YSLEER. Trimming at V came to 1 base and at J to 4 bases, leaving 1 base not matched to a gene. This CDR3 spans 14 amino acids.

Details on this clone: The identical CDR3 is also encoded by other nucleotide sequences in the sample. The chain joins TRBV30 to TRBJ2-7; 9 positions agree with TRBD1. The trim removed 3 bases at V and 1 base at J, leaving 4 bases unmatched. Germline-derived CDR1 and CDR2 are GTSNPN and SVGIG (reference sequence). This CDR3 comprises 14 residues. CDR3 amino acids: CAWSTGTGSYEQYF. In DNA form, the CDR3 reads TGTGCCTGGAGCACCGGGACAGGGTCCTACGAGCAGTACTTC.

This sequence joins TRBV6-1 and TRBJ1-5; D remains unclear. The CDR3 length is 15 residues. V was shortened by 3 bases and J by 0 bases, with 9 bases between the two germline ends. Germline CDR1 reads MNHNS; CDR2 reads SASEGT. For the CDR3, the DNA is TGTGCCAGCAGTGATCGGGGATATAGCAATCAGCCCCAGCATTTT. Its translation is CASSDRGYSNQPQHF.

The chain couples TRBV7-9 to TRBJ1-2, with unresolved D. Germline V gives CDR1 SEHNR, CDR2 FQNEAQ (reference sequence). V was clipped by 1 base and J by 7 bases, with 4 bases between them. This CDR3 has 11 amino acids. The CDR3 loop is CASSLGSGYTF. The CDR3 nucleotides read TGTGCCAGCAGCTTAGGCTCTGGCTACACCTTC.

V gene TRBV7-9 combines with J gene TRBJ1-4, with D perhaps TRBD1 (5 bases). The CDR3 has 12 residues. Between the trimmed V and J ends, which lost 1 base and 12 bases, there was a span of 9 bases. Looked up from germline, CDR1 is SEHNR and CDR2 is FQNEAQ (reference sequence). The CDR3 spells CASSLVGRELFF. CDR3 nucleotide sequence: TGTGCCAGCAGCTTAGTCGGCAGGGAACTGTTTTTT.

The chain carries TRBV30 and TRBJ1-5; tentative D call: TRBD1 (5 bases). In germline, CDR1 is GTSNPN, CDR2 SVGIG (reference sequence). Trimming shortened V by 1 base and J by 5 bases, and 18 bases separated the two germline ends. This CDR3 has 16 amino acids. The CDR3 DNA reads TGTGCCTGGAGTGACGGTCTATGGGGCGACGATCAGCCCCAGCATTTT. This sequence encodes CAWSDGLWGDDQPQHF.

This chain uses TRBV7-9 with TRBJ2-7; D is perhaps TRBD1 (5 bases). CDR1 SEHNR and CDR2 FQNEAQ come from the germline V gene (reference sequence). V gave up 5 bases and J gave up 2 bases, with 16 bases separating them. The CDR3 spans 15 residues. This CDR3 reads CASSPTEKAAYEQYF. CDR3 sequence (DNA): TGTGCCAGCAGCCCGACAGAGAAAGCCGCCTACGAGCAGTACTTC.

The rearrangement uses TRBV7-9 and TRBJ2-5; TRBD2 might be the D (6 bases). In germline, CDR1 is SEHNR, CDR2 FQNEAQ (reference sequence). The CDR3 consists of 15 residues. The V end lost 0 bases, the J end lost 1 base, and 9 bases lay between the germline ends. CDR3: CASSLAGGLQETQYF. In DNA, the CDR3 is TGTGCCAGCAGCTTAGCGGGAGGACTCCAAGAGACCCAGTACTTC.

J is TRBJ2-3 and V is TRBV6-5; 9 nucleotides line up with TRBD2. J lost 2 bases, V lost 2 bases, and 2 bases had no gene match. Germline-derived CDR1 and CDR2 are MNHEY and SVGAGI. The CDR3 contains 15 residues. CDR3 amino acids: CASSYLAGLTDTQYF. The CDR3 DNA reads as TGTGCCAGCAGTTACCTAGCGGGGCTCACAGATACGCAGTATTTT.

V and J are TRBV4-3 and TRBJ2-3, with 14 bases identical to TRBD2. Germline CDR1 is LGHNA and CDR2 is YSLEER. V lost 4 bases and J lost 2; bases outside the gene matches: 11. The CDR3 spans 19 residues. This chain's CDR3 is CASSLFMETSGRATDTQYF. The CDR3 DNA sequence: TGCGCCAGCAGCCTTTTTATGGAGACTAGCGGGAGGGCCACAGATACGCAGTATTTT.

The rearrangement links TRBV7-2 to TRBJ1-2; a weak D match, TRBD1 (5 bases). Germline assignment: CDR1 SGHTA and CDR2 FQGNSA. There are 14 residues in the CDR3. Trimming stripped 6 bases from V and 5 bases from J, with 16 bases between. CDR3 region: CASRGGTSLYGYTF. As DNA, the CDR3 is TGTGCCAGCAGAGGCGGGACGTCACTGTATGGCTACACCTTC.

V usage is TRBV7-9 and J usage is TRBJ1-3; weak D call: TRBD1 (5 bases). Trimming removed 3 bases at V and 3 bases at J, with 21 bases between. The germline gives CDR1 SEHNR, CDR2 FQNEAQ (reference sequence). The CDR3 loop spans 18 amino acids. The CDR3 spells CASSLAPGRQGGGNTIYF. DNA of the CDR3: TGTGCCAGCAGCTTGGCCCCCGGTCGGCAGGGTGGTGGAAACACCATATATTTT.

The chain joins TRBV10-1 to TRBJ2-2, with D possibly TRBD1 on 6 matching bases. Germline V gene lookup returns CDR1 WNHNN and CDR2 SYGVQD (reference sequence). This CDR3 region has 14 residues. Trimming took 3 bases from V and 6 from J, leaving 11 bases between them. The CDR3 loop is CASSERTESGELFF. In nucleotides, the CDR3 is TGCGCCAGCAGTGAAAGGACAGAATCCGGGGAGCTGTTTTTT.

The chain carries TRBV6-1 and TRBJ1-2; D is unresolved. Trimming took off 5 bases at V and 8 bases at J, with 21 bases between the two ends. This CDR3 contains 15 residues. Per the germline V gene, CDR1 is MNHNS and CDR2 is SASEGT. The CDR3 sequence: CASSSLGEVSVGYTF. In nucleotides, the CDR3 is TGTGCCAGCAGTTCCCTCGGGGAGGTGTCGGTAGGCTACACCTTC.

This sequence joins TRBV6-5 and TRBJ2-2; tentatively, D is TRBD2 (6 bases). With 5 bases removed from V and 0 bases from J, the gap between germline ends came to 10 bases. CDR1 and CDR2 from the germline V gene are MNHEY and SVGAGI. The CDR3 sequence is 15 residues long. CDR3 region: CASSPGTPNTGELFF. DNA for the CDR3: TGTGCCAGCAGTCCCGGGACTCCGAACACCGGGGAGCTGTTTTTT.

Here the CDR3 DNA reads TGTGCCAGCAGCCTCACTAGCGGGGGGTACACAGATACGCAGTATTTT. It yields the protein CASSLTSGGYTDTQYF. This rearrangement joins TRBV11-3 to TRBJ2-3; TRBD2 matches 12 bases. Germline V gene data show CDR1 as SGHNT and CDR2 as YENEEA. This CDR3 contains 16 residues. Trimming removed 5 bases from V and 2 bases from J; junction bases left unmatched: 5.

The V call is TRBV27, the J call TRBJ2-7; D remains ambiguous. Germline loops: CDR1 MNHEY, CDR2 SMNVEV (reference sequence). Trimming pared 2 bases from V and 5 bases from J, leaving 10 bases between. This CDR3 contains 13 residues. The CDR3 bases are TGTGCCAGCAGTTTAGATCTTTACCACGAGCAGTACTTC. Its translation is CASSLDLYHEQYF.

Written as DNA, the CDR3 is TGTGCCAGCAGGTTGACGATCGGTGGTGGCTCGGTGTCTGGAAACACCATATATTTT. This codes for CASRLTIGGGSVSGNTIYF. V is TRBV5-6 and J is TRBJ1-3, with D hard to call. Trimming removed 5 bases from V and 1 base from J, with 25 bases in between. This CDR3 contains 19 residues. The V gene's germline CDR1 is SGHDT and CDR2 YYEEEE.

The chain has TRBV11-3 and TRBJ1-4; 8 nucleotides match TRBD1. Germline trimming cut 10 bases from V and 8 bases from J; bases unmatched to any gene: 6. The CDR3 sequence is 12 residues long. Germline CDR1 SGHNT, CDR2 YENEEA. The CDR3 DNA reads as TGTGCCACTTCCGACAGGGGAGAAAAACTGTTTTTT. Translating it yields CATSDRGEKLFF.

This chain links TRBV27 with TRBJ2-7; 10 bases fit TRBD1. Per the germline V gene, CDR1 is MNHEY and CDR2 is SMNVEV (reference sequence). The CDR3 runs to 14 residues. Trimming took 5 bases from V and 2 from J; bases not matched to a gene: 3. The CDR3 bases are TGTGCCAGCAGTACGGGGACAGGGGCCTACGAGCAGTACTTC. It yields the protein CASSTGTGAYEQYF.

This clone was observed once. The chain recombines TRBV19 with TRBJ1-3; no definite D call. Trimming took off 7 bases at V and 2 bases at J, with 9 bases between the two ends. The CDR3 totals 13 residues. Germline CDR1 LNHDA, CDR2 SQIVND (reference sequence). The CDR3 sequence: CASTTVAGNTIYF. Written as DNA, the CDR3 is TGTGCCAGTACCACCGTGGCTGGAAACACCATATATTTT.

This clone was detected only a few times. The chain has TRBV5-4 and TRBJ1-6, with 11 bases matching TRBD1. The V gene end was trimmed by 6 bases and the J gene end by 8 bases; junction bases not matched to a gene: 4. In germline, CDR1 is SGHNT, CDR2 YYREEE (reference sequence). The CDR3 consists of 14 residues. In DNA, the CDR3 is TGTGCCAGCAAACCGGGACAGGGGGATTCACCCCTCCACTTT. Translation: CASKPGQGDSPLHF.